The source of this TCR beta chain is a study of CD8+CD57+ T cells in acquired aplastic anemia (dated by TCRdb to 2016 to 2018). Notes on the research overall: A mean of approximately 3 ug of DNA, ranging from roughly 0.18 to 30 ug, was extracted from sorted CD4+ and CD8+ cells. A CD8+CD57+ expansion meant a frequency higher than the mean frequency seen in healthy subjects. General study outcomes and caveats: CD8+ Simpson's diversity did not differ significantly between patients and healthy controls (P=0.060). Around 28 CD8+ CDR3 sequences were found to be shared between patients and controls, but these sequences appeared to be highly expressed in patients and within the immunodominant clones of the patients.

With respect to this clonotype: Its specific antigen is unknown. No base quality information exists; no much larger clone differs at one position.

Patients chosen for sequencing had shown expansion of CD8+CD57+ cells by flow cytometry. Every patient had a diagnosis of severe acquired aplastic anemia based on International Study of Aplastic Anemia and Agranulocytosis and Camitta criteria. No patient had received any therapy when blood was sampled. The study deep-sequenced TCR repertoires of sorted CD4+ and CD8+ blood T cells from severe aplastic anemia patients and healthy subjects. Patients were enrolled under clinicaltrials.gov protocols 00001620, 01623167, 00001397, 00071045, 00081523 and 00961064 in the USA. Ficoll-Paque density gradient centrifugation was used to isolate peripheral blood mononuclear cells. CD4+ and CD8+ T cells were sorted by FACS or magnetic beads before DNA extraction. CDR1 is given as DFQATT and CDR2 as SNEGSKA, both from the germline V gene (reference sequence). The CDR3 has 15 amino acids, counting the end cysteine and phenylalanine. The read is trimmed to its CDR3 DNA, 45 bases read in frame from base 1. V and J are truncated by 3 bases and 2 bases respectively, leaving an intervening sequence of 16 bases.

Genomic DNA served as template for TCR beta VDJ combination and CDR3 sequence profiling. TCR repertoire sequencing was run on an Illumina HiSeq 2000. The study's processing was this. Repertoires were assessed using TRBV/TRBJ rearrangement plots, CDR3 size and DJ length profiles, and Simpson's diversity index. The most abundant DNA sequence in the deep sequencing data was taken as the immunodominant clone. CDR3 amino acid sequences were checked for sharing between subjects and were compared against published repertoires and the VDJdb database. Using fastp trimming at Q25 and MiXCR clonotype assembly, TCRdb reanalyzed the public sequencing data and kept in-frame beta chains. Rows with one shared CDR3 protein collapse into an entry with the most common genes and DNA. In this record, the V and J calls reflect TCRdb's handling and not the investigators' own analysis. The sample table records 150,000 to 200,000 distinct CDR3 sequences; 70% to 75% of these occur just once. Clones ranked in the top ten supply around 45% of the sample.

Rearrangement joined TRBV20-1 to TRBJ1-1; the D segment could be TRBD1, given 5 matching bases. The receptor's source is a human donor with aplastic anemia. Sequenced input: sorted CD4+, CD8+, or CD8+CD57+ T cells (not recorded which) from PBMCs. The nucleotide sequence is TGCAGTGCTAGGAGTTCGTCGGGGCTAAACACTGAAGCTTTCTTT. This translates into CSARSSSGLNTEAFF.